This entry concerns a single TCR beta chain. Its specific antigen is unknown. There are no base qualities to consult, and no much larger clone falls within one base. The library was made by the immunoSEQ multiplex PCR assay. A mixture of 60 forward primers for TCR Vbeta segments and 13 reverse primers for TCR Jbeta segments was used in the multiplex PCR. A multiplex PCR assay on genomic DNA amplified the CDR3 region of rearranged TCR beta genes. Amplified TCR beta libraries were sequenced as 87-base-pair reads on the Illumina HiSeq System. The paper's processing steps were these. A later analysis counted 75 million to 100 million unique TCR beta chains across the 666 repertoires, and roughly 11 million of these chains were shared by at least two donors. Raw reads were error-corrected and collapsed into unique sequences with a nearest-neighbor algorithm that merged closely related sequences to remove PCR and sequencing errors. Alignment of CDR3 sequences to IMGT reference sequences was used to assign V, D and J gene segments. Each retained sequence needed at least a six-nucleotide match to both a V gene segment and a J gene segment. Rearrangements were called productive when the CDR3 lacked stop codons and stayed in frame with V and J; all others were non-productive. Following IMGT convention, CDR3 was defined as the stretch from the second conserved V-encoded cysteine up to the conserved J-encoded phenylalanine. In an earlier analysis of around 640 of the donors, sequences lacking an unambiguous match to a single V gene segment were excluded. In an earlier analysis of approximately 550 of the donors, V segments were called functional above 56.7% productive rearrangements and were called segregating when the between-donor standard deviation exceeded 5%. A statistical classification framework was built for diagnosing cytomegalovirus status from the catalog of TCR beta chain sequences. A later analysis assigned V and J genes by comparing TCR nucleotide sequences with IMGT/GENE-DB human TR gene sequences. In a later analysis, CDR3 sequences and most-parsimonious VDJ recombination scenarios were assigned using the TCRdist pipeline. In a later analysis, every TCR beta chain was defined by the combination of its CDR3 amino acid sequence and its V-gene family, and reads without a unique V-gene family were dropped. In a later analysis, several hundred highly shared, low-generation-probability nucleotide sequences were removed to address suspected cross-contamination and a sequencing artifact. A later analysis calculated a clonal expansion index for each public chain from normalized within-repertoire ranks of inferred template counts. A later analysis computed generation probabilities with a VDJ recombination model fitted to out-of-frame rearrangements, and checked the results against IGoR. In a later analysis, hypergeometric tests were used to score TCR-TCR, TCR-HLA and TCR-CMV co-occurrence, with a repertoire-size bias correction applied to TCR pairs. A later analysis estimated false discovery rates by permuting HLA or CMV assignments 20 times. A later analysis grouped co-occurring TCRs with DBSCAN, adding TCRdist sequence similarity when clustering within HLA-allele-positive subsets. Repertoires with fewer than 30,000 or more than 120,000 public chains, plus five repertoires with anomalous nucleotide sharing, were excluded from co-occurrence clustering. Drawn from immuneACCESS, this table holds only the in-frame rearrangements with V and J called that TCRdb kept. Clones are partly lost; checked studies trace under half to an unresolved V gene and leave the rest unexplained. The DNA gave D and trimming, while V, J and clone size come from that table. A total of 150,000 to 200,000 clones appear in this sample, about four fifths of them only once. The biggest ten clones account for roughly an eighth of the sample.

This record belongs to a study of cytomegalovirus exposure and HLA in healthy donors (dated by TCRdb to 2016 to 2017). In the study overall: An earlier analysis of roughly 500 of the donors reported 250 to 300 Gb of sequence data and 117 million unique TCR beta sequences obtained from approximately 180 million T cells. The number of typed donors differed by locus: roughly 620-640 for A, B, C, DRB1 and DQB1; 500 to 550 for DQA1; 600 to 610 for DPA1; and 450 to 480 for DPB1. Along with the 666-subject first cohort, a separate validation cohort of over a hundred different subjects was used. The study combined high-throughput TCR immunosequencing, statistical association of individual TCRs with disease status, and machine learning to predict cytomegalovirus infection status. About 300 gigabases of sequencing data and 75 million to 85 million unique TCR sequences made up an early release that covered some 640 HLA-typed donors. The later analysis used no new phenotypic data to find candidate immune exposures, relying instead on TCR beta sequences and their occurrence across donors. Every repertoire in the discovery cohort had been generated on one and the same sequencing platform. Of the roughly 400 genotyped donors, around 81% fell in the genetic ancestry cluster associated with self-reported Caucasian donors. Across around 400 genotyped donors of the cohort, an average of roughly 250,000 unique TCR beta nucleotide sequences per donor were sequenced, and 15% to 20% of those sequences were non-productive. A later genetic analysis used genome-wide SNP genotypes for about 65% of the roughly 670 donors, treating that subset as a discovery cohort. The study aimed to test whether cataloging public T cell receptors could reveal signatures of past pathogen exposure. HLA typing covered class I and class II loci at four-digit resolution. A later analysis re-analyzed previously published TCR beta repertoires from about 600 donors and added high-resolution HLA genotyping to study TCR occurrence patterns. Several DR-DQ haplotypes were handled as single units for association and clustering, since linkage in the cohort was strong. The T cell repertoires of around 730 subjects were profiled by immunosequencing and related to cytomegalovirus serostatus. An earlier analysis of 587 of the donors applied high-throughput TCR beta sequencing to assess whether each TCR beta V gene segment acted as functional or pseudogenic. Donor age, sex, ethnicity and CMV serostatus were compiled together with the repertoire data. Beyond this particular receptor, the publication reports: In this cohort, only TCR beta chains were sequenced, and detectable features were limited by the absence of alpha or paired-chain data. Most TCR sequences were observed very rarely across donors, whereas some public TCRs were present in many individuals. The classifier was reported to diagnose cytomegalovirus status with high specificity and sensitivity in both the original cohort and the validation cohort. According to the authors, the approach could potentially be generalized to other disease states and immunological phenotypes. The presence/absence analyses assumed that sequencing depth was roughly uniform across donors, and that assumption may not be true. According to a later analysis, most CMV-associated TCR beta chains appeared to be HLA-restricted, and the HLA associations seemed to be driven largely by CMV exposure. Immune exposure information for the cohort was limited to CMV serostatus. A further reported finding was that TCR beta sequences accurately predicted the HLA-A and HLA-B alleles for most subjects in the first cohort. Compared with the approximately 600-donor mean, donors in an Asian-associated ancestry cluster had fewer N-insertions in productive TCRs, according to a later genetic analysis. In a later analysis, over 15,000 TCR beta sequences were associated with specific HLA alleles at a false discovery rate of 0.05. Compared with equally common non-associated chains, HLA-associated TCR beta chains in a later analysis were more clonally expanded and had lower generation probabilities. When HLA alleles, especially DR and DQ, strongly co-occurred, TCR associations were difficult to assign to individual alleles. Broadly in line with IMGT annotations, most TCR beta V segments showed up in productive rearrangements about 90% or about 30% of the time in an earlier analysis of 450 to 600 of the donors. In vitro tests confirmed that a few of the cytomegalovirus-associated TCR beta chains recognize cytomegalovirus antigens. A later analysis found that TCR association rates varied across HLA loci, with DRB1 alleles showing the most associated TCRs and HLA-C alleles the fewest. The earlier analysis of 587 of the donors excluded some 15 rarely observed V segments, including chromosome 9 orphons, because counts were too low. A later genetic analysis associated a missense DCLRE1C variant with V-gene and J-gene trimming of TCR beta chains, and an independent cohort replicated the association. Because HLA typing was missing for some donors at each locus, association tests included only the typed subset. Linkage disequilibrium might explain the correlated functional status among segregating V segments, but an unknown experimental factor could not be excluded. A cluster of highly shared sequence variants was judged likely to represent a technical artifact of the sequencing pipeline. In a later analysis, several top co-occurrence clusters were reported to appear linked to parvovirus B19, influenza, CMV and Epstein-Barr virus. The study gave a list of under 200 TCR beta chains associated with cytomegalovirus. The 87-base-pair reads could not distinguish some IMGT-functional V segments, including TRBV6-2 and TRBV6-3, so those segments were excluded.

In total, over 600 healthy bone marrow donors made up the cohort. At the time of sampling, all cohort members were nominally healthy, though unrecorded immune exposures were likely present. The donor tested CMV seropositive, placing the donor among the approximately 310 seropositive members of the cohort. Each donor provided a peripheral blood sample, and peripheral blood mononuclear cells were used for TCR beta sequencing. The Qiagen DNeasy Blood Extraction Kit was used to extract genomic DNA from the blood cell samples. The CDR3 holds 13 amino acids from the cysteine to the phenylalanine. The CDR3 DNA has 39 bases and is translated from base 1. Based on the germline V gene (reference sequence), the CDR1 and CDR2 sequences are SEHNR and FQNEAQ. Compared with germline, V lacks 2 bases and J lacks 6 bases; bases without a gene match: 4.

This sequence was found in a woman aged 25 to 39 in good health and CMV-seropositive. Input material: PBMCs. This sequence uses TRBV7-9 and TRBJ2-7; 7 junctional bases match TRBD2. In nucleotides, the sequence is TGTGCCAGCAGCTTAAGTACGGGGGGCGAGCAGTACTTC. Translation gives CASSLSTGGEQYF.